This T cell receptor beta chain was captured in a study of cytomegalovirus exposure and HLA in healthy donors (TCRdb year 2017). About the investigation overall: An earlier analysis of 587 of the donors reported around 280 Gb of sequence data and 117 million unique TCR beta sequences obtained from 150 million to 200 million T cells. Roughly 300 gigabases of sequencing data and 80 million or so unique TCR sequences were included in an early release covering 550 to 650 HLA-typed donors. The genetic ancestry cluster associated with self-reported Caucasian donors included about 84% of the roughly 380 genotyped donors. The study aimed to test whether cataloging public T cell receptors could reveal signatures of past pathogen exposure. The T cell repertoires of 666 subjects were profiled by immunosequencing and related to cytomegalovirus serostatus. Besides the first cohort of about 730 subjects, a separate validation cohort made up of roughly 120 different subjects was used. To predict cytomegalovirus infection status, the study combined high-throughput TCR immunosequencing, statistical association of individual TCRs with disease status, and machine learning. A later analysis re-analyzed previously published TCR beta repertoires from about 730 donors and added high-resolution HLA genotyping to study TCR occurrence patterns. In the later analysis, no new phenotypic data were used to find candidate immune exposures; instead, reliance was placed on TCR beta sequences and their occurrence across donors. An earlier analysis of several hundred of the donors applied high-throughput TCR beta sequencing to assess whether each TCR beta V gene segment acted as functional or pseudogenic. Donor age, sex, ethnicity and CMV serostatus were compiled together with the repertoire data. In a later genetic analysis, genome-wide SNP genotypes for about 65% of the roughly 700 donors were used, and that subset was treated as a discovery cohort. Every discovery cohort repertoire had been produced on one sequencing platform. Class I and class II HLA loci were covered by the typing at four-digit resolution. The number of donors typed differed by locus, with roughly 629-640 for A, B, C, DRB1 and DQB1, roughly 520 for DQA1, some 570 for DPA1, and some 440 for DPB1. A handful of DR-DQ haplotypes were handled as single units for association and clustering because linkage in the cohort was strong. Across approximately 400 genotyped donors of the cohort, an average of about 240,000 unique TCR beta nucleotide sequences per donor were sequenced, and 15% to 20% of those sequences were non-productive.

The cohort consisted of hundreds of healthy bone marrow donors. Cohort members were all nominally healthy when sampled, although unrecorded immune exposures were likely present. The donor tested CMV seronegative and was one of the 352 seronegative cohort members. Each donor provided a peripheral blood sample, and peripheral blood mononuclear cells were used for TCR beta sequencing. The Qiagen DNeasy Blood Extraction Kit was used to extract genomic DNA from the blood cell samples. The study at large found these results: Correlated functional status among segregating V segments might reflect linkage disequilibrium, but an unknown experimental factor could not be ruled out. V-gene and J-gene trimming of TCR beta chains was associated with a missense DCLRE1C variant in a later genetic analysis, and the association was replicated in an independent cohort. In an earlier analysis of several hundred of the donors, most TCR beta V segments were observed in productive rearrangements about 87% or about 30% of the time, broadly matching IMGT annotations. The only immune exposure information available for the cohort was CMV serostatus. In a later analysis, TCR association rates were found to vary across HLA loci, with the most associated TCRs seen for DRB1 alleles and the fewest for HLA-C alleles. Strong co-occurrence of HLA alleles, especially DR and DQ, made assigning TCR associations to individual alleles difficult. The 87-base-pair reads could not distinguish some IMGT-functional V segments, including TRBV6-2 and TRBV6-3, so those segments were excluded. Several of the top co-occurrence clusters appeared to be linked to parvovirus B19, influenza, CMV and Epstein-Barr virus, according to a later analysis. The cohort was sequenced for TCR beta chains only, and without alpha or paired-chain data the features that could be detected were limited. Across donors, most TCR sequences were observed very rarely, whereas some public TCRs were present in many individuals. According to the authors, the approach could potentially be generalized to other disease states and immunological phenotypes. In a later analysis, HLA-associated TCR beta chains showed more clonal expansion and lower generation probabilities than non-associated chains that were equally common. At a false discovery rate of 0.05, a later analysis linked 16,000 or so TCR beta sequences to specific HLA alleles. A later genetic analysis reported fewer N-insertions in productive TCRs among donors in an Asian-associated ancestry cluster than the roughly 690-donor mean. A total of 150 to 200 TCR beta chains were listed by the study as associated with cytomegalovirus. The sequencing pipeline was judged likely to have produced a cluster of highly shared sequence variants as a technical artifact. A later analysis found that most CMV-associated TCR beta chains appeared HLA-restricted, with HLA associations seemingly driven largely by CMV exposure. Because counts were too low, some 17 rarely observed V segments, including chromosome 9 orphons, were excluded from the earlier analysis of fewer than 650 of the donors. In vitro tests confirmed that a few of the cytomegalovirus-associated TCR beta chains recognize cytomegalovirus antigens. In both the original and validation cohorts, the classifier was reported to diagnose cytomegalovirus status with high specificity and sensitivity. A further reported finding was that TCR beta sequences accurately predicted the HLA-A and HLA-B alleles for most subjects in the first cohort. The presence/absence analyses assumed that sequencing depth was roughly uniform across donors, and that assumption may not be true. Because some donors lacked HLA typing at each locus, the association tests relied only on the typed subset.

In its sample, this clone was seen a few times. It has no known antigen specificity. Base qualities are not recorded, but no much larger clone differs from it by a single base. Libraries came from the immunoSEQ multiplex PCR assay. For the multiplex PCR, a mixture combining 60 forward primers for TCR Vbeta segments and 13 reverse primers for TCR Jbeta segments was used. The CDR3 region of rearranged TCR beta genes was amplified from genomic DNA with a multiplex PCR assay. The amplified TCR beta libraries were sequenced on the Illumina HiSeq System as 87-base-pair reads. The study's processing was this. In a later analysis, tens of millions of unique TCR beta chains were counted across the 650 to 750 repertoires, and about 9.9 million of these chains were shared by at least two donors. Raw reads were error-corrected and collapsed into unique sequences by a nearest-neighbor algorithm in which closely related sequences were merged to remove PCR and sequencing errors. Alignment of CDR3 sequences to IMGT reference sequences was used to assign V, D and J gene segments. For a sequence to be retained, a match of at least six nucleotides to both a V gene segment and a J gene segment was required. Rearrangements were classified as productive when the CDR3 lacked stop codons and remained in frame with V and J, and all other rearrangements were classified as non-productive. Following IMGT convention, CDR3 was defined as the stretch from the second conserved V-encoded cysteine to the conserved J-encoded phenylalanine. In an earlier analysis of approximately 500 of the donors, sequences lacking an unambiguous match to a single V gene segment were excluded. In an earlier analysis of 450 to 750 of the donors, a V segment was called functional when productive rearrangements were above 56.7%, and segregating when the standard deviation between donors exceeded 5%. A statistical classification framework was built to diagnose cytomegalovirus status from the catalog of TCR beta chain sequences. V and J gene assignment, in a later analysis, came from comparing TCR nucleotide sequences with IMGT/GENE-DB human TR gene sequences. Using the TCRdist pipeline, a later analysis assigned CDR3 sequences along with most-parsimonious VDJ recombination scenarios. In a later analysis, each TCR beta chain was defined by its CDR3 amino acid sequence together with its V-gene family, and reads without a unique V-gene family were excluded. To address suspected cross-contamination and a sequencing artifact, a later analysis removed some 620 highly shared, low-generation-probability nucleotide sequences. In a later analysis, a clonal expansion index was calculated for each public chain from normalized within-repertoire ranks of inferred template counts. In a later analysis, generation probabilities were computed using a VDJ recombination model fitted to out-of-frame rearrangements, and the results were checked against IGoR. A later analysis scored TCR-TCR, TCR-HLA and TCR-CMV co-occurrence with hypergeometric tests, applying a repertoire-size bias correction to TCR pairs. False discovery rates were estimated in a later analysis by permuting HLA or CMV assignments 20 times. In a later analysis, co-occurring TCRs were grouped using DBSCAN, with TCRdist sequence similarity added in when clustering inside HLA-allele-positive subsets. Co-occurrence clustering excluded repertoires with fewer than 30,000 or more than 120,000 public chains, plus five with anomalous nucleotide sharing. TCRdb took this table from immuneACCESS and kept in-frame rearrangements with V and J called. Such tables lack part of the clones; where checked against another copy, unresolved V genes explain under half of the gap, and the rest is unexplained. V, J and clone size are those of that table, while D and trimming were read from the DNA. The sample data list approximately 190,000 clones, and 75% to 90% of these were observed just once. The ten largest clonotypes hold around 1% of the sample.

The CDR3 contains 15 residues, cysteine and phenylalanine counted. Just CDR3 DNA is preserved here, 45 bases in frame from base 1. For this chain, trimming is 1 base at the V end and 10 bases at the J end, and the number of junction bases without a gene match is 5. In the germline V gene, CDR1 corresponds to MNHNS and CDR2 to SASEGT. Rearrangement joined TRBV6-1 to TRBJ2-1; 12 central bases correspond to TRBD2. The receptor was derived from a boy between 2 and 10 years old in good health and CMV-seronegative. What was sequenced was PBMCs. The nucleotides are TGTGCCAGCAGTGAAGGTCTAGCGGGAGGGCCCGAGCAGTTCTTC. Its product reads: CASSEGLAGGPEQFF.